The T cell receptor (beta chain) described here comes from a study of CD4 T cells in relation to SARS-CoV-2 and coronaviruses. Concerning this clone itself: The antigen is unknown.

Study outcomes and limitations: Samples before the pandemic and after infection were not matched within any donor.

CD4 enrichment then naive enrichment separated naive from memory CD4+ cells. Repertoires were generated with immunoSEQ multiplex PCR, while TCRdb's copy carries only in-frame clones and drops some. The data contain 37,000 or so clones, 70% to 90% of them singletons. V lost 3 bases and J lost 5, with 22 bases in between. Germline V gene data show CDR1 as MGHRA and CDR2 as YSYEKL. The CDR3 contains 17 residues. The source of this sequence is an adult with COVID-19. The sample consisted of memory CD4+ T cells from PBMCs. The rearrangement uses TRBV4-1 and TRBJ1-1; D unresolved. CDR3 sequence: CASSQTMDGVFDTEAFF. The CDR3 DNA follows: TGCGCCAGCAGCCAGACAATGGACGGGGTTTTTGATACTGAAGCTTTCTTT.